Included here is one T cell receptor beta chain sequence, with context. Clones were sequenced by immunoSEQ multiplex PCR, and TCRdb holds only the in-frame ones, with some missing. In the table there are 100,000 to 150,000 clones, under 80% of which are singletons. This sample stems from a study of blood T cell repertoires in COVID-19. Study information: Spain, Italy and the United States supplied samples that represented acute and convalescent COVID-19. PBMCs, B-cell-depleted T cells, or T cells were the source of the cDNA or gDNA that made up the material.

Germline trimming cut 4 bases from V and 5 bases from J; bases unmatched to any gene: 1. The germline CDR1 and CDR2 sequences are SGHAT and FQNNGV. The CDR3 consists of 13 residues. This receptor was identified in a man between 70 and 80 years old with acute or convalescent COVID-19. The chain uses TRBV11-2 and TRBJ2-2; 7 bases agree with TRBD2. The material sequenced was peripheral blood. The CDR3 protein is CASSSGRTGELFF. The CDR3 nucleotides are TGTGCCAGCAGCTCCGGGAGGACCGGGGAGCTGTTTTTT.